This T cell receptor (beta chain) was recorded in a study of regulatory T cells in long-lasting Graves disease. V lost 6 bases to trimming and J lost 4 bases, with 10 bases between them. Germline CDR1 is MNHNS and CDR2 is SASEGT. There are 12 residues in the CDR3. Time point indicated: persistent/refractory GD, antithyroid drugs over 5 years with positive TRAb. The TCR library used RNA extracted from PBMCs. A roughly 8.7-milliliter sample of peripheral blood was drawn into EDTA tubes. CDR3-region Arm-PCR and iRepertoire HTBI primers produced the TCR beta libraries. In the study's own analysis: Samples jointly harbored about 63 TRBV and 15 or so TRBJ segments. TCRdb recomputed calls from the multiplex PCR reads with MiXCR, one row per CDR3 protein. TCRdb's processing, not the study's, gives the V and J calls here. The sample has under 450,000 distinct CDR3 sequences; roughly 24% are singletons. Study-wide points: Persistent disease samples used TRBV28, TRBJ1-2 and TRBJ2-5 preferentially. With approximately 2,800 shared public clonotypes, persistent patients exceeded new patients, who shared more than 900.

Many counts were recorded for this clonotype. The target antigen is unknown. The input for sequencing was peripheral blood mononuclear cells (PBMCs), taken when the disease was refractory, from a patient treated with antithyroid drugs. The sequence derives from a woman aged 40 to 50 with Graves disease. The chain recombines TRBV6-1 with TRBJ2-7; D gene uncertain. CDR3 in amino acids: CASSPMIYEQYF. The CDR3 region has the DNA TGTGCCAGCAGCCCTATGATATACGAGCAGTACTTC.